The 17 T cell receptor beta chains below come from one sample, sequenced in a study of cytomegalovirus exposure and HLA in healthy donors. It was with 60 Vbeta and 13 Jbeta primers that the PCR ran. Assay used: immunoSEQ multiplex PCR; TCRdb lists only in-frame clones, some missing. The sample gives about 110,000 clones, 82% of which show up once; less than 2% is in the top ten. Input material: PBMCs. The receptors here all came from a man aged 45 to 65 in good health and CMV-seronegative.

This rearrangement joins TRBV6-1 to TRBJ2-2, with D maybe TRBD2 (6 bases). The CDR3 is made up of 14 amino acids. The V end lost 2 bases, the J end lost 6 bases, and 10 bases lay between the germline ends. Germline V gives CDR1 MNHNS, CDR2 SASEGT. The DNA of the CDR3 is TGTGCCAGCAGTGAACTTGGGGAGGCCGGGGAGCTGTTTTTT. Its translation: CASSELGEAGELFF.

This clone was seen a handful of times. The rearrangement uses TRBV19 and TRBJ2-1; 14 nucleotides match TRBD2. The CDR3 totals 17 residues. The trim removed 5 bases at V and 2 bases at J, leaving 5 bases unmatched. Germline CDR1 LNHDA, CDR2 SQIVND (reference sequence). CDR3: CASSLGLAGDPYNEQFF. The DNA of the CDR3 is TGTGCCAGTAGTTTGGGACTAGCGGGGGACCCCTACAATGAGCAGTTCTTC.

The chain combines TRBV6-6 with TRBJ2-5, with 7 positions matching TRBD2. J gave up 5 bases and V 10 bases, and 10 bases lay outside the gene matches. Germline V gives CDR1 MNHNY, CDR2 SVGAGI (reference sequence). This CDR3 has 13 residues. This CDR3 is CATNRGEGETQYF. The CDR3 nucleotides read TGTGCCACAAACCGCGGGGAGGGGGAGACCCAGTACTTC.

This chain links TRBV27 with TRBJ2-1; the match to TRBD1 covers 9 bases. The CDR3 length is 14 residues. The V and J ends lost 5 bases and 7 bases, in that order; junction bases with no gene match: 6. Germline CDR1 reads MNHEY; CDR2 reads SMNVEV (reference sequence). The CDR3 sequence is CASSPRDRANEQFF. The CDR3 nucleotides are TGTGCCAGCAGTCCTCGGGACAGGGCAAATGAGCAGTTCTTC.

The V call is TRBV4-1, the J call TRBJ2-7, with 9 bases that match TRBD1. This CDR3 spans 19 amino acids. The V gene's germline CDR1 is MGHRA and CDR2 YSYEKL. V dropped 3 bases and J dropped 0; count of bases not matched to a gene: 15. The CDR3 spells CASSHLSRDRAPLSYEQYF. The CDR3 nucleotides are TGCGCCAGCAGCCACCTGTCCCGGGACAGGGCCCCCCTCTCCTACGAGCAGTACTTC.

This clone is judged medium-sized. V and J are TRBV4-2 and TRBJ1-3, with TRBD1 matching 7 bases. The CDR3 runs 16 residues. Trimming at V came to 5 bases and at J to 0 bases, leaving 7 bases not matched to a gene. Germline V CDR1 and CDR2: LGHNA, YNFKEQ. CDR3 region: CASSKLRDSSGNTIYF. The DNA of the CDR3 is TGTGCCAGCAGCAAGCTCCGGGACAGCTCTGGAAACACCATATATTTT.

The chain uses TRBV7-9 and TRBJ1-3; 7 nucleotides align to TRBD1. V lost 5 bases and J lost 0; bases outside the gene matches: 4. The CDR3 is made up of 15 amino acids. Germline V lookup: CDR1 SEHNR, CDR2 FQNEAQ (reference sequence). This chain's CDR3 is CASSRTGSSGNTIYF. The CDR3, as DNA: TGTGCCAGCAGCCGGACAGGATCCTCTGGAAACACCATATATTTT.

The chain combines TRBV11-2 with TRBJ1-1; D is unresolved. CDR1 and CDR2 (germline): SGHAT, FQNNGV. V lost 5 bases and J 1 base, leaving 8 bases between the germline ends. The CDR3 runs to 13 residues. DNA for the CDR3: TGTGCCAGCAGCATACACAGGAACACTGAAGCTTTCTTT. It is translated as CASSIHRNTEAFF.

This clone was observed a few times. The CDR3 loop reads CASSLERGYRASNQPQHF. The CDR3 DNA follows: TGTGCCAGCAGCTTGGAAAGAGGGTACAGGGCCAGCAATCAGCCCCAGCATTTT. This chain joins TRBV5-6 and TRBJ1-5; the D gene is possibly TRBD1 (6 bases). Trimming pared 0 bases from V and 1 base from J, leaving 17 bases between. The germline CDR1 and CDR2 sequences are SGHDT and YYEEEE. CDR3 length equals 18 residues. Drawing the rest from reference TRBV5-6 and TRBJ1-5, the complete variable domain is DAGVTQSPTHLIKTRGQQVTLRCSPKSGHDTVSWYQQALGQGPQFIFQYYEEEERQRGNFPDRFSGHQFPNYSSELNVNALLLGDSALYLCASSLERGYRASNQPQHFGDGTRLSIL.

This chain connects TRBV9 to TRBJ1-1; 7 bases align to TRBD1. In germline, CDR1 is SGDLS, CDR2 YYNGEE. The CDR3 spans 13 residues. V was pared by 4 bases and J by 4 bases, with 4 bases of the junction left unmatched. The CDR3 loop is CASSPQGGTEAFF. The CDR3 DNA is TGTGCCAGCAGCCCCCAGGGGGGCACTGAAGCTTTCTTT.

This chain links TRBV10-3 with TRBJ2-2, with 10 nucleotides matching TRBD1. Trimming cost V 6 bases and J 0 bases; bases outside gene matches: 4. The CDR3 extends over 16 amino acids. Germline loops: CDR1 ENHRY, CDR2 SYGVKD. The CDR3, as DNA: TGTGCCATCAGGGACAGGGGGTCCGCGAACACCGGGGAGCTGTTTTTT. Translation: CAIRDRGSANTGELFF.

CDR3 in DNA: TGTGCCAGCAGCTTAGCCCCATCCCCGGGTACGAACACCGGGGAGCTGTTTTTT. Translated: CASSLAPSPGTNTGELFF. The V call is TRBV11-2, the J call TRBJ2-2; unclear D gene. Trimming took off 1 base at V and 0 bases at J, with 15 bases between the two ends. The CDR3 sequence is 18 residues long. Per germline, CDR1 SGHAT and CDR2 FQNNGV. Drawing the rest from reference TRBV11-2 and TRBJ2-2, the complete variable domain is EAGVAQSPRYKIIEKRQSVAFWCNPISGHATLYWYQQILGQGPKLLIQFQNNGVVDDSQLPKDRFSAERLKGVDSTLKIQPAKLEDSAVYLCASSLAPSPGTNTGELFFGEGSRLTVL.

There are a few counts of this clone. V and J are TRBV4-2 and TRBJ1-2; no reliable D call. Germline V lookup: CDR1 LGHNA, CDR2 YNFKEQ. This CDR3 has 15 amino acids. Trimming took 0 bases from V and 5 from J, leaving 13 bases between them. In nucleotides, the CDR3 is TGTGCCAGCAGCCAAGATCGGAACGGGGATTATGGCTACACCTTC. This gives the protein CASSQDRNGDYGYTF.

The table lists this clone with a few counts. The same CDR3 can be traced to other DNA sequences in this sample. This chain joins TRBV5-1 and TRBJ1-1; D gene uncertain. Trimming cost V 0 bases and J 0 bases, with 6 bases left between them. Germline loops: CDR1 SGHRS, CDR2 YFSETQ. The CDR3 sequence is 14 residues long. The CDR3 loop reads CASSLDSLNTEAFF. The CDR3 DNA reads as TGCGCCAGCAGCTTGGACAGCCTGAACACTGAAGCTTTCTTT.

The chain has TRBV29-1 and TRBJ2-1, with D tentatively TRBD1 (5 bases). V gave up 6 bases and J gave up 3 bases, with 9 bases separating them. This CDR3 is 12 amino acids long. The V gene's germline CDR1 is SQVTM and CDR2 ANQGSEA. As DNA, the CDR3 is TGCAGCGTGACAGCCGTCTACAATGAGCAGTTCTTC. Its protein is CSVTAVYNEQFF.

The chain carries TRBV5-1 and TRBJ2-1; 10 nucleotides align to TRBD2. The CDR3 loop spans 16 amino acids. After removal of 1 base from V and 3 bases from J, the junction contained 4 bases not matched to a gene. Germline CDR1 SGHRS, CDR2 YFSETQ. The CDR3 region has the DNA TGCGCCAGCAGCTTGTCCGGGACTAGCGTCTACAATGAGCAGTTCTTC. Translating gives CASSLSGTSVYNEQFF. Complete variable domain (other parts from reference TRBV5-1 and TRBJ2-1): KAGVTQTPRYLIKTRGQQVTLSCSPISGHRSVSWYQQTPGQGLQFLFEYFSETQRNKGNFPGRFSGRQFSNSRSEMNVSTLELGDSALYLCASSLSGTSVYNEQFFGPGTRLTVL.

Only a few counts were recorded for this clone. The genes are TRBV5-1 and TRBJ2-3, with TRBD1 matching 7 bases. The CDR3 runs 12 residues. Germline trimming cut 5 bases from V and 6 bases from J; bases unmatched to any gene: 3. The germline gives CDR1 SGHRS, CDR2 YFSETQ. The CDR3 DNA reads TGCGCCAGCAGACCGGACAGGGATACGCAGTATTTT. This codes for CASRPDRDTQYF.